This note documents a single T cell receptor beta chain sequence. Germline V lookup: CDR1 SGHAT, CDR2 FQNNGV. V lost 4 bases to trimming and J lost 4 bases; unmatched junction nucleotides: 5. This CDR3 contains 15 residues. The data were obtained in a study of blood T cell repertoires in COVID-19. Generated by immunoSEQ multiplex PCR, the TCRdb table keeps only in-frame clones and is missing some. Seen here are around 250,000 clones, over 70% observed once, and the top ten hold around 9.2%. J is TRBJ1-3 and V is TRBV11-2; 9 nucleotides match TRBD1. This TCR came from a human donor in a cohort sampled during active COVID-19. Input material: peripheral blood. The CDR3 is CASSSTGTGGNTIYF. CDR3 DNA: TGTGCCAGCAGCTCAACCGGGACAGGGGGAAACACCATATATTTT.